This TCR beta chain derives from a study of human T cells and chemical hapten exposure. Looking at the study overall: For the roughly 24-week duration of the study, patients were given weekly doses of diphenylcyclopropenone on the scalp.

This clonotype was seen at least ten times. Time point described: patch test 1, 2 weeks after DPC sensitization. Treatment denoted: therapeutic diphenylcyclopropenone sensitization with weekly scalp DPC. Unfractionated whole blood yielded total RNA. TCRdb processed the RACE reads anew with MiXCR; each CDR3 protein has one entry. This repertoire shows fewer than 50,000 distinct CDR3 sequences, about 4% found once; its top ten account for 20% to 30%. The receptor was isolated from a middle-aged man with alopecia areata. Some clones in this sample may be carry-over from other donors' samples. Sequenced material: whole blood, taken in connection with sensitization to the hapten diphenylcyclopropenone (DPC).

In DNA form, the CDR3 reads TGCAGCTGGACCAGGGGTGGGGGCGAGCAGTACTTC. Translated, it gives CSWTRGGGEQYF. This rearrangement joins TRBV20-1 to TRBJ2-7; D perhaps matches TRBD1 (6 bases). CDR1 is DFQATT and CDR2 is SNEGSKA in the germline V gene (reference sequence). CDR3 size: 12 residues.